This T cell receptor (beta chain) was documented in a study of blood T cell repertoires in COVID-19. Across the study: COVID-19 samples collected from the United States, Italy and Spain covered acute and convalescent phases.

Data came from immunoSEQ multiplex PCR; TCRdb stores just in-frame clones and leaves some out. The sample lists tens of thousands of clones, around 83% occurring once. The sample consisted of peripheral blood. This TCR derives from a woman aged 55-69 years with acute or convalescent COVID-19.

DNA of the CDR3: TGTGCCAGCAGCCTTAGTATACTAGCGGGGGGCCGAGGGACCCAGTACTTC. This encodes CASSLSILAGGRGTQYF. The rearrangement joins TRBV28 to TRBJ2-5, with 12 bases that match TRBD2. Germline-derived CDR1 and CDR2 are MDHEN and SYDVKM. The CDR3 length is 17 residues. The junction had 15 bases not matched to a gene; V was cut back by 6 bases and J by 7 bases. The entire variable domain, with the rest obtained from reference TRBV28 and TRBJ2-5, is as follows: DVKVTQSSRYLVKRTGEKVFLECVQDMDHENMFWYRQDPGLGLRLIYFSYDVKMKEKGDIPEGYSVSREKKERFSLILESASTNQTSMYLCASSLSILAGGRGTQYFGPGTRLLVL.